This T cell receptor (beta chain) derives from a study of cytomegalovirus exposure and HLA in healthy donors. Regarding the study as a whole: Most TCR sequences proved rare, with some public TCRs found in many donors.

CDR1 SGHRS and CDR2 YFSETQ come from the germline V gene. CDR3 length: 15 amino acids. The V segment lost 4 bases and the J segment 6 bases; nucleotides outside the gene matches: 6. Produced via immunoSEQ multiplex PCR; TCRdb's table is partial and in-frame only. This repertoire shows 90,000 to 100,000 clones, about 94% found once; its top ten account for 0.95% to 1.3%. Details on this clone: Antigen: not known.

Material for sequencing was PBMCs. V usage is TRBV5-1 and J usage is TRBJ2-3; 12 bases are shared with TRBD2. The TCR was taken from a woman aged 25-40 years in good health and CMV-seropositive. The CDR3 spells CASSPRTSGIDTQYF. Here the CDR3 DNA reads TGCGCCAGCAGCCCGAGGACTAGCGGGATCGATACGCAGTATTTT.